A single sample gave rise to the 8 T cell receptor beta chains below, sequenced in a study of shared clonotypes between healthy human individuals. CD45RO-negative cells were positively selected for CCR7, leaving out terminally differentiated effector memory CD45RA+ cells. Produced via immunoSEQ multiplex PCR; TCRdb's table is partial and in-frame only. Among a few million clones listed, about 94% were seen once. The material sequenced was naive CD8+ T cells from PBMCs. The receptors stem from a man between 18 and 35 years old in good health. Some clones in this sample may be carry-over from other donors' samples.

The CDR3 nucleotides are TGCAGCGTGGGGGGGGCGGGGGAGCAGTACTTC. Amino acid sequence: CSVGGAGEQYF. The chain links TRBV29-1 to TRBJ2-5, with D perhaps TRBD2 (7 bases). The CDR3 runs 11 residues. The V gene lost 6 bases and the J gene lost 11 bases, with 16 bases spanning the gap. Germline loops: CDR1 SQVTM, CDR2 ANQGSEA.

This clone was detected once. The rearrangement uses TRBV29-1 and TRBJ2-1; no reliable D call. V lost 6 bases, J lost 1 base, and 7 bases lay in between. The CDR3 consists of 12 residues. From germline, CDR1 is SQVTM and CDR2 ANQGSEA. CDR3 in DNA: TGCAGCGTCTACGGATCCTACAATGAGCAGTTCTTC. Its protein product is CSVYGSYNEQFF.

CDR3 nucleotide sequence: TGTGCCAGCAGACCTGGACCGCGGAACACCGGGGAGCTGTTTTTT. As protein: CASRPGPRNTGELFF. The rearrangement links TRBV28 to TRBJ2-2; D is uncertain. The CDR3 sequence is 15 residues long. V dropped 6 bases and J dropped 1 base, with 12 bases sitting between them. Per germline, CDR1 MDHEN and CDR2 SYDVKM.

The chain combines TRBV7-9 with TRBJ2-1; 12 nucleotides agree with TRBD2. The CDR3 sequence is 17 residues long. Germline CDR1 is SEHNR and CDR2 is FQNEAQ (reference sequence). V was clipped by 6 bases and J by 1 base; unmatched bases: 7. This CDR3 reads CASRPRLAGESYNEQFF. CDR3 DNA sequence: TGTGCCAGCAGGCCGAGACTAGCGGGAGAATCCTACAATGAGCAGTTCTTC. Combining the CDR3 with reference TRBV7-9 and TRBJ2-1 gives the whole variable domain DTGVSQNPRHKITKRGQNVTFRCDPISEHNRLYWYRQTLGQGPEFLTYFQNEAQLEKSRLLSDRFSAERPKGSFSTLEIQRTEQGDSAMYLCASRPRLAGESYNEQFFGPGTRLTVL.

This rearrangement joins TRBV5-6 to TRBJ2-5; 8 nucleotides align to TRBD1. The better agreement between TRBJ2-7 and the DNA end casts doubt on the J call. CDR1 and CDR2 (germline): SGHDT, YYEEEE. The CDR3 runs to 15 residues. The CDR3, as DNA: TGTGCCAGCAGCCAAGGACAGGGCACCTTCTACGAGCAGTACTTC. Its translation is CASSQGQGTFYEQYF.

The chain links TRBV6-1 to TRBJ2-7; the match to TRBD2 covers 8 bases. V shed 6 bases, J shed 4 bases, and the junction held 8 bases outside the gene matches. CDR1 is MNHNS, CDR2 SASEGT, per germline. The CDR3 covers 14 residues. This CDR3 reads CASRESGSWYEQYF. CDR3 bases: TGTGCCAGCAGGGAAAGCGGGAGCTGGTACGAGCAGTACTTC.

The chain employs TRBV7-9 and TRBJ2-7; 8 bases map to TRBD1. This CDR3 spans 14 amino acids. The germline CDR1 and CDR2 sequences are SEHNR and FQNEAQ (reference sequence). The J segment lost 4 bases and the V segment lost 5 bases, leaving 7 bases of the junction unmatched. CDR3 residues: CASSTGDRLYEQYF. The CDR3 DNA sequence: TGTGCCAGCAGCACCGGGGACAGGCTTTACGAGCAGTACTTC.

The CDR3 protein is CASSPGPLTQYF. Here the CDR3 DNA reads TGTGCCAGCAGCCCAGGGCCACTTACGCAGTATTTT. This chain joins TRBV27 and TRBJ2-3, with D perhaps matching TRBD1 (5 bases). V was clipped by 6 bases and J by 8 bases, with 12 bases between them. Germline CDR1 is MNHEY and CDR2 is SMNVEV (reference sequence). There are 12 residues in the CDR3.